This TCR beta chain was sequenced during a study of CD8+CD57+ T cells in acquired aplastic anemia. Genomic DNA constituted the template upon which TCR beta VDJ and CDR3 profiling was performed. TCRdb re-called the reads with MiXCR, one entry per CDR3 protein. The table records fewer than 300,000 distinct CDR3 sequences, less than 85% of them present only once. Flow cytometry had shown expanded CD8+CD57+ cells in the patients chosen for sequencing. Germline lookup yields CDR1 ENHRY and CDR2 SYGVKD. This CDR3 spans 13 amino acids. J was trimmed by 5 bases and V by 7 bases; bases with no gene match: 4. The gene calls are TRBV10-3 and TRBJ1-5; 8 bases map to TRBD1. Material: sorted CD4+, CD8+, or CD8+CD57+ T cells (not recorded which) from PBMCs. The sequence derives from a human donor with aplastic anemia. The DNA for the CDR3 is TGTGCCATCAAAGGACAGGGAGATCAGCCCCAGCATTTT. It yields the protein CAIKGQGDQPQHF.